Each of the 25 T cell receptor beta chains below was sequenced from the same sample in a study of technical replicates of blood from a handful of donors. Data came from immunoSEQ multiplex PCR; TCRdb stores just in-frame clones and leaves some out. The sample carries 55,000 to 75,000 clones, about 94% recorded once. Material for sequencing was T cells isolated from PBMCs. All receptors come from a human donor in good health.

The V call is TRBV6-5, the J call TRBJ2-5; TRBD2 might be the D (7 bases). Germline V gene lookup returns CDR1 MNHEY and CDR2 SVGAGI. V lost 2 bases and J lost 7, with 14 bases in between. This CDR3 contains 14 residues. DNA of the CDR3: TGTGCCAGCAGTTACCTAGCGGAGGGGGTGACCCAGTACTTC. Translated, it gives CASSYLAEGVTQYF.

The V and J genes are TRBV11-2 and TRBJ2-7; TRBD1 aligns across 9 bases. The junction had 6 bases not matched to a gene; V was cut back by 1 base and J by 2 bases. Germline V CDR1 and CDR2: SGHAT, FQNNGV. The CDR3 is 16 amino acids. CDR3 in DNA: TGTGCCAGCAGCTTAGTCGGGACAGGGAACCCCTACGAGCAGTACTTC. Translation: CASSLVGTGNPYEQYF.

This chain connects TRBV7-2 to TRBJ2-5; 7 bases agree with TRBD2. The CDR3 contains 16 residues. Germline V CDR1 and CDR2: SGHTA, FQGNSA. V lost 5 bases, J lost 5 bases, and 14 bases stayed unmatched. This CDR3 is CASSPIGGRAGETQYF. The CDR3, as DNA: TGTGCCAGCAGCCCGATAGGAGGGAGGGCCGGGGAGACCCAGTACTTC.

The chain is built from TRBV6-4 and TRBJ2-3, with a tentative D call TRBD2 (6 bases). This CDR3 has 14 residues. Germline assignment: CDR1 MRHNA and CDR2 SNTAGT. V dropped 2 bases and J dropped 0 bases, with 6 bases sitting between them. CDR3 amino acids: CASSDTSSTDTQYF. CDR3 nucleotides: TGTGCCAGCAGTGACACTAGCAGCACAGATACGCAGTATTTT.

CDR3 amino acids: CASPGLVEGYGYTF. CDR3 nucleotides: TGTGCCAGCCCGGGATTAGTAGAAGGCTATGGCTACACCTTC. This chain uses TRBV6-1 with TRBJ1-2; D gene ambiguous. Trimming removed 8 bases at V and 4 bases at J, with 17 bases between. This CDR3 region has 14 residues. Germline V lookup: CDR1 MNHNS, CDR2 SASEGT.

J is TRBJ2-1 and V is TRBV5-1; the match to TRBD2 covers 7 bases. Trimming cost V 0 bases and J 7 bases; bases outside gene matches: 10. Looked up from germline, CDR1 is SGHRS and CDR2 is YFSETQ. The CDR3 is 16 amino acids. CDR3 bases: TGCGCCAGCAGCTTGGCCGTGGCGGGAGTATGGAATGAGCAGTTCTTC. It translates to CASSLAVAGVWNEQFF.

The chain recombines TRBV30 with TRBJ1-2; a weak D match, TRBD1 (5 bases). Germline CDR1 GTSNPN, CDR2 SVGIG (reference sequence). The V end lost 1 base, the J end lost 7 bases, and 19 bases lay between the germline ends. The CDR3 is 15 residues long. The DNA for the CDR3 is TGTGCCTGGAGTGGACATTCTGGGGGGGATGGTGGCTACACCTTC. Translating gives CAWSGHSGGDGGYTF.

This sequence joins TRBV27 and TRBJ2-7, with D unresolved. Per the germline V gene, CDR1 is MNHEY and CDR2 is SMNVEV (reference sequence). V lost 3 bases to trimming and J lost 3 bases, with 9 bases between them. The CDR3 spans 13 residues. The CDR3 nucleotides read TGTGCCAGCAGTTTGGGCACTTTCTACGAGCAGTACTTC. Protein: CASSLGTFYEQYF.

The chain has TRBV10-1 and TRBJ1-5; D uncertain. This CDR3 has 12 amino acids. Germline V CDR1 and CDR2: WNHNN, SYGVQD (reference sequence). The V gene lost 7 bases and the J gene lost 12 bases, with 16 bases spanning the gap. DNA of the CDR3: TGCGCCAGCAAGCGAAACGGTACTATCCAGCATTTT. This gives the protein CASKRNGTIQHF.

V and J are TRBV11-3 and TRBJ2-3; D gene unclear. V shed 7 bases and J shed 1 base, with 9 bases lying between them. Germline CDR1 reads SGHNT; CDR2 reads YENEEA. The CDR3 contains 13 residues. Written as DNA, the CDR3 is TGTGCCAGCAAACCCCAGGGCACAGATACGCAGTATTTT. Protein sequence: CASKPQGTDTQYF.

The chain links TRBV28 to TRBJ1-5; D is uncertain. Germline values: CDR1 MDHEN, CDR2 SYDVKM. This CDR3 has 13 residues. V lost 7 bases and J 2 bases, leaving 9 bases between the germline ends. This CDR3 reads CASILRGNQPQHF. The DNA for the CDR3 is TGTGCCAGCATTTTGCGCGGCAATCAGCCCCAGCATTTT.

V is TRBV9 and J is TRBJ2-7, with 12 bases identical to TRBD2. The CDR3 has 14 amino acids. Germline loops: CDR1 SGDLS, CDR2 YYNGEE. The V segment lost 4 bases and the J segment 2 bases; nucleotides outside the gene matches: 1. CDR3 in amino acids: CASSSSGGAYEQYF. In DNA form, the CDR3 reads TGTGCCAGCAGCTCTAGCGGGGGGGCCTACGAGCAGTACTTC.

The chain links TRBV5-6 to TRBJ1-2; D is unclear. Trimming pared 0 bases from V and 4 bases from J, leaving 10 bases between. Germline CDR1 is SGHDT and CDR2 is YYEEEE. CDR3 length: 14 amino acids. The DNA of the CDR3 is TGTGCCAGCAGCTTGGGCGGGGTTCTCTATGGCTACACCTTC. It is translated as CASSLGGVLYGYTF.

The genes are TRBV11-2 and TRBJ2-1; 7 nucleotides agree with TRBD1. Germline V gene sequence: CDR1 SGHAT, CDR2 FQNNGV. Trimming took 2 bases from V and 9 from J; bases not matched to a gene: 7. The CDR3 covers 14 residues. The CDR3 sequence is CASSLMRGHLEQFF. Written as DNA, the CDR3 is TGTGCCAGCAGCTTAATGAGGGGGCATCTTGAGCAGTTCTTC.

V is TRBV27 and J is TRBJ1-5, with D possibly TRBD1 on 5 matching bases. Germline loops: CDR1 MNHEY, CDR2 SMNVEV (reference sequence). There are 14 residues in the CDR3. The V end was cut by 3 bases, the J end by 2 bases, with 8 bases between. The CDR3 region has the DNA TGTGCCAGCAGTTTCTCACAGGGCAATCAGCCCCAGCATTTT. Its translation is CASSFSQGNQPQHF.

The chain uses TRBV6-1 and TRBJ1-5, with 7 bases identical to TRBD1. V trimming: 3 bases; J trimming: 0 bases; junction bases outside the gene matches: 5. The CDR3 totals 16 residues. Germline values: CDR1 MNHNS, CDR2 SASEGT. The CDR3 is CASSEDRTHSNQPQHF. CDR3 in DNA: TGTGCCAGCAGTGAGGACAGGACACATAGCAATCAGCCCCAGCATTTT.

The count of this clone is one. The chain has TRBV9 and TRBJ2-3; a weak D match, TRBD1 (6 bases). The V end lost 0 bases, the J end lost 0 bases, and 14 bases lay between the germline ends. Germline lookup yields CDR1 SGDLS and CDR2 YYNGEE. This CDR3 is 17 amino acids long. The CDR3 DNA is TGTGCCAGCAGCGTAGTCCCGACAGGACCTAGCACAGATACGCAGTATTTT. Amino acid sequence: CASSVVPTGPSTDTQYF.

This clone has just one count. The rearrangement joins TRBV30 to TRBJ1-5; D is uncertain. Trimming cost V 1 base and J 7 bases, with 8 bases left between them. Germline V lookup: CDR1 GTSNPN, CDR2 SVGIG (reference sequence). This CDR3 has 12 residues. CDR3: CAWSGEGQPQHF. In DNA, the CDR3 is TGTGCCTGGAGTGGAGAGGGACAGCCCCAGCATTTT.

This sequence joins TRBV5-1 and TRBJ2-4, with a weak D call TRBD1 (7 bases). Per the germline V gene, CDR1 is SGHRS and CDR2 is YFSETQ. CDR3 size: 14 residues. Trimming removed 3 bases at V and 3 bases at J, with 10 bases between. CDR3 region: CASSSGGIKNIQYF. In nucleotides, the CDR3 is TGCGCCAGCAGCTCAGGGGGGATCAAAAACATTCAGTACTTC.

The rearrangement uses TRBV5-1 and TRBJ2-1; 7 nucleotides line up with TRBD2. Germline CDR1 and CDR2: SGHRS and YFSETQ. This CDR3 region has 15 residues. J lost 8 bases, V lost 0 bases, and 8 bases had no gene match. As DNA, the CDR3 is TGCGCCAGCAGCTTGGGGCGACTAGCACGCGATGAGCAGTTCTTC. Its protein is CASSLGRLARDEQFF.

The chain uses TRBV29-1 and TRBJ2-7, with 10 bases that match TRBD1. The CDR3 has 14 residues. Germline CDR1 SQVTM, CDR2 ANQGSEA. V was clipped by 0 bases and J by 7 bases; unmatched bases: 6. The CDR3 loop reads CSVEEGQGLGEQYF. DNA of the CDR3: TGCAGCGTTGAAGAGGGACAGGGGCTCGGAGAGCAGTACTTC.

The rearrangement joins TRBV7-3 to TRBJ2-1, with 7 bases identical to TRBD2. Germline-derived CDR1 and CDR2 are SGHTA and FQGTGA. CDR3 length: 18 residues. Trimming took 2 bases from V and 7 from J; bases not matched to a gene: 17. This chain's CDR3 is CASSLGGSSGFRGNEQFF. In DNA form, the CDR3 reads TGTGCCAGCAGCTTAGGAGGGTCTAGCGGTTTTCGGGGGAATGAGCAGTTCTTC. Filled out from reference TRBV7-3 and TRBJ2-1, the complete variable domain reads GAGVSQTPSNKVTEKGKYVELRCDPISGHTALYWYRQSLGQGPEFLIYFQGTGAADDSGLPNDRFFAVRPEGSVSTLKIQRTERGDSAVYLCASSLGGSSGFRGNEQFFGPGTRLTVL.

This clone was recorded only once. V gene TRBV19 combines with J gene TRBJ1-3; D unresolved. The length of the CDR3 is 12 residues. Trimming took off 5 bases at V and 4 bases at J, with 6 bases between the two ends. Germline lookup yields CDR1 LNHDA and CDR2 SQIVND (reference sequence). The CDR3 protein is CASSLTGNTIYF. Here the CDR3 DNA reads TGTGCCAGTAGTCTCACAGGAAACACCATATATTTT.

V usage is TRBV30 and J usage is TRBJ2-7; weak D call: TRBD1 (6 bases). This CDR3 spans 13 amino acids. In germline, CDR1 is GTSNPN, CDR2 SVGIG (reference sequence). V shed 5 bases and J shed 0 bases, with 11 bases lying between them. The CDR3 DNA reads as TGTGCCTGGGACGGACAGTACTCCTACGAGCAGTACTTC. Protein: CAWDGQYSYEQYF.

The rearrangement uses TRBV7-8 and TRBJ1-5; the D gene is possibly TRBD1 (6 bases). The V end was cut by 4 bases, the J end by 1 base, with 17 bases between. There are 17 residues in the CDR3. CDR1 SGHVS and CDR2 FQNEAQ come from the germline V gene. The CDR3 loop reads CASSYRQASQSNQPQHF. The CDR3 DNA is TGTGCCAGCAGCTACCGACAGGCCAGTCAGAGCAATCAGCCCCAGCATTTT.